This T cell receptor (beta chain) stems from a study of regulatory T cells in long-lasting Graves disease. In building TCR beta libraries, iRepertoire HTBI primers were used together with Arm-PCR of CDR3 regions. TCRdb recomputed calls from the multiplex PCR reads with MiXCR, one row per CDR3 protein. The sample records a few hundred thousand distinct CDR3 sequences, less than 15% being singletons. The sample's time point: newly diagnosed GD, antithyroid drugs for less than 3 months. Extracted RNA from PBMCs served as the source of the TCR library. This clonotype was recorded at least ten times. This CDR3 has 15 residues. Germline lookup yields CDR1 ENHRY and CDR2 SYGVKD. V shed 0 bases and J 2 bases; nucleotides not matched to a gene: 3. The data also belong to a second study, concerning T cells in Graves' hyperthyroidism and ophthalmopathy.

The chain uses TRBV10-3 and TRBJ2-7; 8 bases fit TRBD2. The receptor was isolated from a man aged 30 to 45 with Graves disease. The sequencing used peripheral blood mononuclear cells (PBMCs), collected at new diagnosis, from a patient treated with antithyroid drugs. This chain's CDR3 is CAISESPGGPYEQYF. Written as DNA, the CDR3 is TGTGCCATCAGTGAGTCCCCGGGAGGGCCCTACGAGCAGTACTTC.